There are many counts of the clone carrying this TCR beta chain. Its antigen remains unidentified. This entry is derived from a study of T cells in Graves' hyperthyroidism and ophthalmopathy. Study summary: Before treatment of any kind, peripheral blood was taken at initial diagnosis. General observations from the study: Using 13 V-J features, a model discriminated ophthalmopathy from stable hyperthyroidism. Blood also carried most thyroid clonotypes expanded above 0.001.

RNA transcripts yielded amplified TCR beta CDR3 regions. HTBI primers were the set used in a first-round RT-PCR of the TCR CDR3. A single record per CDR3 protein comes from TCRdb applying MiXCR to the multiplex PCR reads. The repertoire holds roughly 740,000 distinct CDR3 sequences, about 16% seen once, with around 8% in the top ten. Diagnoses used clinical symptoms, serum thyroxine and TRAb, thyroid ultrasound and orbital computed tomography. Trimming took off 5 bases at V and 1 base at J, with 9 bases between the two ends. The length of the CDR3 is 14 residues. Germline CDR1 is MNHNS and CDR2 is SASEGT.

The sequenced material came from blood. This clonotype was sampled from a man younger than 35 with Graves' hyperthyroidism. This chain uses TRBV6-1 with TRBJ1-5; D unclear. The CDR3 DNA follows: TGTGCCAGCAGTCAGTTGGGGAGCAATCAGCCCCAGCATTTT. Translated, it gives CASSQLGSNQPQHF.